This T cell receptor beta chain was recorded in a study of technical replicates of blood from a handful of donors. Sequenced by immunoSEQ multiplex PCR; TCRdb stores in-frame clones only, minus some. The sample lists fewer than 100,000 clones; 70% to 90% were seen once. Germline V gives CDR1 MNHEY, CDR2 SVGAGI. V lost 0 bases to trimming and J lost 5 bases; unmatched junction nucleotides: 3. The CDR3 runs 15 residues. The sequence derives from a human donor in good health. Sequenced: T cells isolated from PBMCs. This sequence joins TRBV6-5 and TRBJ1-5, with 8 bases identical to TRBD1. In DNA, the CDR3 is TGTGCCAGCAGTTACTCCGGACAGGGCCATCAGCCCCAGCATTTT. This sequence encodes CASSYSGQGHQPQHF.